At least ten counts were recorded for the clone carrying this T cell receptor (beta chain). The antigen is undetermined. This record comes from a study of CD8+CD57+ T cells in acquired aplastic anemia. Regarding the study as a whole: Overlapping CD8+ CDR3 repertoires of patients and controls contained around 31 shared sequences.

Patients picked for sequencing had shown CD8+CD57+ cell expansion detected by flow cytometry. The template for TCR beta VDJ and CDR3 sequence profiling was genomic DNA. Each CDR3 protein gets one entry after TCRdb re-called the reads with MiXCR. Of approximately 150,000 distinct CDR3 sequences in the sample, 47% were seen once. V lost 0 bases to trimming and J lost 4 bases, with 11 bases between them. CDR3 length: 15 residues. The V gene's germline CDR1 is SGDLS and CDR2 YYNGEE. The rearrangement joins TRBV9 to TRBJ1-3; TRBD1 might be the D (6 bases). Sequenced material: sorted CD4+, CD8+, or CD8+CD57+ T cells (not recorded which) from PBMCs. This sequence was found in a human donor with aplastic anemia. Here the CDR3 reads CASSVDQGKGNTIYF. DNA for the CDR3: TGTGCCAGCAGCGTAGATCAGGGGAAAGGAAACACCATATATTTT.